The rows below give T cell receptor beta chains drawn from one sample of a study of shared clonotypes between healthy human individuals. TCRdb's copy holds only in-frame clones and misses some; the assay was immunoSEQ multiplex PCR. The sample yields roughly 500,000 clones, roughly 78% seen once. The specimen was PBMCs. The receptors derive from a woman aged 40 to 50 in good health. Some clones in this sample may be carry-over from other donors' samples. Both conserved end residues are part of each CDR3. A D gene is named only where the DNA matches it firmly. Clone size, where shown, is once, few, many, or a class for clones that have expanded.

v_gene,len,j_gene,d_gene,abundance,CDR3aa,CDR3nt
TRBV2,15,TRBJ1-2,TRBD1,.,CASILRPGQPYGYTF,TGTGCCAGCATTCTCCGACCGGGACAGCCCTATGGCTACACCTTC
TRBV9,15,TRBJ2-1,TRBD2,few,CASSVAGTTYNEQFF,TGTGCCAGCAGCGTAGCAGGGACTACTTACAATGAGCAGTTCTTC
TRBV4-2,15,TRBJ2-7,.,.,CASSQDQPHLGEQYF,TGTGCCAGCAGCCAAGATCAACCCCACCTCGGCGAGCAGTACTTC
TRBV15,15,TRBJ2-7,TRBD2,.,CATSRDRLREGEQYF,TGTGCCACCAGCAGAGATCGTCTTCGGGAGGGCGAGCAGTACTTC
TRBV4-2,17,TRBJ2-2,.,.,CASSQEASLTITGELFF,TGTGCCAGCAGCCAAGAGGCTAGCCTCACGATCACCGGGGAGCTGTTTTTT
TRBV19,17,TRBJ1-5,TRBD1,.,CASSTETGALGNQPQHF,TGTGCCAGTAGTACAGAGACAGGGGCCTTGGGCAATCAGCCCCAGCATTTT
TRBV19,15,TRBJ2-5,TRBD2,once,CASSPGLAGIETQYF,TGTGCCAGTTCACCGGGACTAGCGGGAATAGAGACCCAGTACTTC
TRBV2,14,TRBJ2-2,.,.,CASISRGDTGELFF,TGTGCCAGCATCTCCAGGGGGGACACCGGGGAGCTGTTTTTT
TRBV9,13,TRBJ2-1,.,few,CASSVVLGAEQFF,TGTGCCAGCAGCGTAGTCCTAGGCGCTGAGCAGTTCTTC
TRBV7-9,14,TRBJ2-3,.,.,CASSPTSSTDTQYF,TGTGCCAGCAGCCCTACGAGTTCCACAGATACGCAGTATTTT
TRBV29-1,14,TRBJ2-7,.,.,CSAPGGAVPYEQYF,TGCAGCGCTCCTGGGGGAGCGGTACCCTACGAGCAGTACTTC
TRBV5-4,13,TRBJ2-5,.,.,CASSPDRQETQYF,TGTGCCAGCAGCCCGGACAGACAAGAGACCCAGTACTTC
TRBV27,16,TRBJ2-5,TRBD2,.,CASRLGLAGDRETQYF,TGTGCCAGCAGACTGGGACTAGCGGGAGATCGGGAGACCCAGTACTTC
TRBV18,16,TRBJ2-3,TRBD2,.,CASSPPSSGRLDTQYF,TGTGCCAGCTCACCACCGTCTAGCGGGAGACTGGATACGCAGTATTTT
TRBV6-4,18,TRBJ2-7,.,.,CASSDSGWTGTKNYEQYF,TGTGCCAGCAGTGACAGCGGTTGGACGGGGACAAAAAATTACGAGCAGTACTTC
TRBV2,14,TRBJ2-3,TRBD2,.,CASSVEAGVDTQYF,TGTGCCAGCAGTGTGGAAGCGGGGGTCGATACGCAGTATTTT
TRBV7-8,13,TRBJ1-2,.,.,CASSIGGMGGYTF,TGTGCCAGCTCTATCGGGGGGATGGGTGGCTACACCTTC
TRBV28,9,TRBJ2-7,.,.,CASGIEQYF,TGTGCCAGCGGGATCGAGCAGTACTTC
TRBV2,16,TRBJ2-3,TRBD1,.,CASSAGTGRGSDTQYF,TGTGCCAGCAGCGCTGGGACAGGGCGAGGGTCAGATACGCAGTATTTT
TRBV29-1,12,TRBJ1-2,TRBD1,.,CSVEGQEDGYTF,TGCAGCGTTGAGGGACAGGAAGATGGCTACACCTTC
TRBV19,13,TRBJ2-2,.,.,CASSNFNTGELFF,TGTGCCAGTAGCAACTTCAACACCGGGGAGCTGTTTTTT
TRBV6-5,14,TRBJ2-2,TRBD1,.,CASRPGGNTGELFF,TGTGCCAGCAGACCAGGGGGGAACACCGGGGAGCTGTTTTTT
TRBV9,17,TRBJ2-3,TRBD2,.,CASSLGTSGAGTDTQYF,TGTGCCAGCAGCCTTGGGACTAGCGGAGCCGGGACAGATACGCAGTATTTT
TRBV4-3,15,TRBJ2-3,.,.,CASSQMGTGTDTQYF,TGCGCCAGCAGCCAAATGGGGACGGGCACAGATACGCAGTATTTT
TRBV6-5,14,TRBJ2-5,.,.,CASSRTRLRETQYF,TGTGCCAGCAGCCGAACACGACTGAGGGAGACCCAGTACTTC
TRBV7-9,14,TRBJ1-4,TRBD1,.,CASSLGTGVEKLFF,TGTGCCAGCAGCTTGGGGACAGGTGTTGAAAAACTGTTTTTT
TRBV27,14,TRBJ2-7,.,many,CASTPGGFSREQYF,TGTGCCAGCACCCCTGGGGGCTTCAGCCGGGAGCAGTACTTC
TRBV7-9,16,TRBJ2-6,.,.,CASREGAGPGANVLTF,TGTGCCAGCAGGGAGGGGGCAGGGCCTGGGGCCAACGTCCTGACTTTC
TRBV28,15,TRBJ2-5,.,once,CASSPWPTMPGAQYF,TGTGCCAGCAGTCCCTGGCCGACTATGCCCGGGGCCCAGTACTTC
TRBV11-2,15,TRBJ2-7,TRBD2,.,CASSPGTSGFYEQYF,TGTGCCAGCAGCCCAGGGACTAGCGGATTCTACGAGCAGTACTTC
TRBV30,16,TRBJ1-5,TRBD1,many,CAWRVQGNIGNQPQHF,TGTGCCTGGAGGGTACAGGGGAACATAGGCAATCAGCCCCAGCATTTT
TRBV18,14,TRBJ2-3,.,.,CASSPPGGTDTQYF,TGTGCCAGCTCACCACCAGGGGGCACAGATACGCAGTATTTT
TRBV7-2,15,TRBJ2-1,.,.,CASSLDMSSYNEQFF,TGTGCCAGCAGCTTAGACATGAGCTCCTACAATGAGCAGTTCTTC
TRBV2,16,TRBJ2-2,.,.,CASGVLGPGGAGELFF,TGTGCCAGCGGGGTACTCGGGCCCGGAGGGGCCGGGGAGCTGTTTTTT
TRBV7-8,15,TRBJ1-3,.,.,CASSLEGGSGNTIYF,TGTGCCAGCAGCCTAGAGGGGGGTTCTGGAAACACCATATATTTT
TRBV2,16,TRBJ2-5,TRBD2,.,CASSEMSGRAWETQYF,TGTGCCAGCAGTGAGATGAGCGGGAGGGCGTGGGAGACCCAGTACTTC
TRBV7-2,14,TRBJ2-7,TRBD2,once,CASSLGAGGPKQYF,TGTGCCAGCAGCTTAGGGGCGGGGGGACCTAAGCAGTACTTC
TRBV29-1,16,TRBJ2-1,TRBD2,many,CSVEDFTSGGNNEQFF,TGCAGCGTTGAAGATTTTACCTCGGGGGGGAACAATGAGCAGTTCTTC
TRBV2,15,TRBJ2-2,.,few,CASSGSFLNTGELFF,TGTGCCAGCAGTGGGAGCTTCCTGAACACCGGGGAGCTGTTTTTT
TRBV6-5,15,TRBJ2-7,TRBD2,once,CASSLRREGSYEQYF,TGTGCCAGCAGCCTCAGGCGGGAGGGCTCCTACGAGCAGTACTTC
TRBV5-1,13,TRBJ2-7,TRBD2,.,CASSRGDLSEQYF,TGCGCCAGCAGCCGGGGGGATCTGAGCGAGCAGTACTTC
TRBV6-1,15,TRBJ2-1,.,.,CASSEGVALYNEQFF,TGTGCCAGCAGTGAAGGTGTAGCGCTCTACAATGAGCAGTTCTTC
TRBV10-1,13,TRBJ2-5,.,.,CASSSDRQETQYF,TGCGCCAGCAGCTCGGACAGACAAGAGACCCAGTACTTC
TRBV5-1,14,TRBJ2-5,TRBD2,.,CASSFTSGGETQYF,TGCGCCAGCAGCTTCACTAGCGGGGGTGAGACCCAGTACTTC
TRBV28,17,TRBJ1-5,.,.,CASSRQGKLRGNQPQHF,TGTGCCAGCAGTCGACAAGGCAAACTACGGGGCAATCAGCCCCAGCATTTT
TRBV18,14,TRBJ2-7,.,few,CASSPPAGYYEQYF,TGTGCCAGCTCACCACCGGCAGGGTACTACGAGCAGTACTTC
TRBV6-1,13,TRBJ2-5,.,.,CASSEIAPETQYF,TGTGCCAGCAGTGAAATAGCGCCAGAGACCCAGTACTTC
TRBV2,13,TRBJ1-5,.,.,CASSTGRPGPQHF,TGTGCCAGCAGTACGGGCCGGCCGGGACCCCAGCATTTT
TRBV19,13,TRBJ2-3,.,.,CASSQMDTDTQYF,TGTGCCAGTAGTCAAATGGACACAGATACGCAGTATTTT
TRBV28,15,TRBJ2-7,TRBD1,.,CASSLRGDRAYEQYF,TGTGCCAGCAGTTTAAGGGGGGACAGGGCATACGAGCAGTACTTC
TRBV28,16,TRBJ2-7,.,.,CASSLMGAGMSYEQYF,TGTGCCAGCAGTTTAATGGGTGCAGGGATGTCCTACGAGCAGTACTTC
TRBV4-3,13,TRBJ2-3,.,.,CASSQTDLNTQYF,TGCGCCAGCAGCCAAACTGATTTAAATACGCAGTATTTT
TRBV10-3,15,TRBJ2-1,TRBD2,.,CAISESAGAVNEQFF,TGTGCCATCAGTGAGTCGGCGGGAGCGGTTAATGAGCAGTTCTTC
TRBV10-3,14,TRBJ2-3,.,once,CAISESKDTDTQYF,TGTGCCATCAGTGAGTCGAAGGACACGGATACACAGTATTTT
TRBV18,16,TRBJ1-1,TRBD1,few,CASSPGQGAGNTEAFF,TGTGCCAGCTCACCGGGACAGGGGGCGGGGAACACTGAAGCTTTCTTT
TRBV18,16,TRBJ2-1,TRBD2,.,CASSELAGSSYNEQFF,TGTGCCAGCTCCGAACTAGCGGGAAGCTCCTACAATGAGCAGTTCTTC
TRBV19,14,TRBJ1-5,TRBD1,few,CASSGTGGNQPQHF,TGTGCCAGTAGCGGGACAGGGGGCAATCAGCCCCAGCATTTT
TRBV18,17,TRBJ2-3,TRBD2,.,CASSPPLAGVKGDTQYF,TGTGCCAGCTCACCACCACTAGCGGGAGTAAAGGGAGATACGCAGTATTTT
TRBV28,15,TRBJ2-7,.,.,CASSSPGHRSSEQYF,TGTGCCAGCAGTTCCCCGGGACACCGGTCCTCCGAGCAGTACTTC